This TCR beta chain appears in the sequencing data of a study of Ad26.COV2.S vaccination and SARS-CoV-2 variants. The study, taken as a whole, reports: Possibly, TCR breadth and depth analyses underestimated total T cell responses.

Treatment defined: over 15 received Ad26.COV2.S at low or high dose, single or two shots; several received placebo; per-sample allocation not given. Collection of samples fell on day 63 after the first vaccine or placebo injection. This clone was picked up one time. Its antigen is currently unknown. Clones were read by immunoSEQ multiplex PCR, and TCRdb kept only the in-frame ones, dropping some. Of 440,000 or so clones listed, about 90% are singletons. The origin of this receptor is a person aged 18 to 65 who received the Ad26.COV2.S COVID-19 vaccine or a placebo. The sample was peripheral blood, taken in a trial of Ad26.COV2.S vaccine versus placebo.

CDR3 coding DNA: TGTGCCAGCAGTGGGCGAGCGGCCAGCTCCTACAATGAGCAGTTCTTC. Its translation is CASSGRAASSYNEQFF. The genes are TRBV6-1 and TRBJ2-1; D might be TRBD2 (5 bases). The length of the CDR3 is 16 residues. Trimming cost V 4 bases and J 0 bases, with 13 bases left between them. CDR1 MNHNS and CDR2 SASEGT come from the germline V gene.